The 13 T cell receptor beta chains in this list originate from one sample, sequenced in a study of blood T cell repertoires in COVID-19. Sequencing used immunoSEQ multiplex PCR; TCRdb keeps in-frame clones, though not all of them. Of 240,000 or so clones listed, approximately 91% are singletons. The source material was peripheral blood. All receptors come from a woman younger than 45 with acute or convalescent COVID-19.

This clone was recorded once. The gene calls are TRBV10-2 and TRBJ2-3, with 11 bases fitting TRBD2. The CDR3 length is 14 residues. The ends lost 5 bases at V and 5 bases at J; junction bases unmatched: 3. Germline loops: CDR1 WSHSY, CDR2 SAAADI. In nucleotides, the CDR3 is TGCGCCAGCAGTACTAGCGGGAGAATAGATACGCAGTATTTT. This encodes CASSTSGRIDTQYF.

The V and J genes are TRBV6-5 and TRBJ1-2; no reliable D call. Germline CDR1 reads MNHEY; CDR2 reads SVGAGI. This CDR3 is 11 amino acids long. The V end lost 11 bases, the J end lost 2 bases, and 9 bases lay between the germline ends. CDR3 nucleotide sequence: TGTGCCGCGGCTGGGAACTATGGCTACACCTTC. This gives the protein CAAAGNYGYTF.

This clone appeared a single time. Here the CDR3 reads CASSLRDRNVYGYTF. CDR3 nucleotide sequence: TGTGCCAGCAGCTTAAGGGACAGGAACGTCTATGGCTACACCTTC. The chain employs TRBV5-5 and TRBJ1-2; TRBD1 matches at 8 bases. The CDR3 covers 15 residues. Trimming at V came to 2 bases and at J to 4 bases, leaving 7 bases not matched to a gene. CDR1 and CDR2 (germline): SGHKS, YYEKEE (reference sequence).

V is TRBV30 and J is TRBJ2-1; D ambiguous. V was pared by 1 base and J by 6 bases, with 7 bases between. This CDR3 spans 12 amino acids. Germline CDR1 and CDR2: GTSNPN and SVGIG (reference sequence). The CDR3, as DNA: TGTGCCTGGAGTGACTTAGTCAATGAGCAGTTCTTC. Translated: CAWSDLVNEQFF.

This chain connects TRBV6-1 to TRBJ1-3; 7 bases map to TRBD1. V dropped 2 bases and J dropped 5; count of bases not matched to a gene: 15. CDR1 is MNHNS, CDR2 SASEGT, per germline. This CDR3 has 18 amino acids. In DNA form, the CDR3 reads TGTGCCAGCAGTGAACTCCGGGACAGCGGGGGTATGAGAAACACCATATATTTT. Residues: CASSELRDSGGMRNTIYF.

This clone was detected only once. V gene TRBV6-1 combines with J gene TRBJ2-3; TRBD1 aligns across 9 bases. Trimming removed 2 bases from V and 0 bases from J; junction bases left unmatched: 12. The CDR3 totals 19 residues. CDR1 and CDR2 (germline): MNHNS, SASEGT. In DNA, the CDR3 is TGTGCCAGCAGTGAAAGGTGGGCCCCGGGGACAGGGAGCACAGATACGCAGTATTTT. This codes for CASSERWAPGTGSTDTQYF.

The V gene is TRBV3-1 (or the pseudogene TRBV3-2), the J gene TRBJ1-4, with D possibly matching TRBD1 (5 bases). Trimming removed 3 bases from V and 8 bases from J, with 10 bases in between. CDR3 length: 13 amino acids. Germline lookup yields CDR1 LGHDT and CDR2 YNNKEL (reference sequence). CDR3 nucleotide sequence: TGTGCCAGCAGCCAGGGGCGCATCGAAAAACTGTTTTTT. It codes for CASSQGRIEKLFF.

This chain uses TRBV4-3 with TRBJ2-7; 7 bases line up with TRBD2. There are 14 residues in the CDR3. Germline lookup yields CDR1 LGHNA and CDR2 YSLEER. V shed 0 bases, J shed 6 bases, and the junction held 5 bases outside the gene matches. CDR3 region: CASSQEGRAGEQYF. CDR3 nucleotide sequence: TGCGCCAGCAGCCAAGAAGGGAGGGCGGGCGAGCAGTACTTC.

This chain uses TRBV12-5 with TRBJ2-1, with 8 positions matching TRBD2. The V and J ends lost 6 bases and 0 bases, in that order; junction bases with no gene match: 13. Germline CDR1 reads LGHNT; CDR2 reads FRNRAP. The CDR3 spans 18 residues. CDR3: CASGYLIAGRSSYNEQFF. In DNA, the CDR3 is TGTGCTAGTGGATATTTGATAGCGGGACGGAGCTCCTACAATGAGCAGTTCTTC.

The chain employs TRBV4-2 and TRBJ2-7, with D hard to call. The V gene's germline CDR1 is LGHNA and CDR2 YNFKEQ. CDR3 length equals 16 residues. Trimming removed 0 bases at V and 0 bases at J, with 12 bases between. The CDR3 region is CASSQDQLSDSYEQYF. In nucleotides, the CDR3 is TGTGCCAGCAGCCAAGATCAATTGAGCGACTCCTACGAGCAGTACTTC.

The V call is TRBV11-3, the J call TRBJ2-2, with TRBD1 matching over 11 bases. Unmatched junction bases numbered 7, after V lost 6 bases and J lost 4 bases. The V gene's germline CDR1 is SGHNT and CDR2 YENEEA. The CDR3 loop spans 16 amino acids. In nucleotides, the CDR3 is TGTGCCAGCAGGCCGGGACAGGGGGTATTCACCGGGGAGCTGTTTTTT. It is translated as CASRPGQGVFTGELFF.

This rearrangement joins TRBV30 to TRBJ2-2; possible D gene TRBD2, 6 bases. The germline CDR1 and CDR2 sequences are GTSNPN and SVGIG (reference sequence). Trimming removed 1 base from V and 4 bases from J, with 10 bases in between. The CDR3 consists of 14 residues. Here the CDR3 reads CAWSGGLSTGELFF. Written as DNA, the CDR3 is TGTGCCTGGAGTGGAGGACTATCCACCGGGGAGCTGTTTTTT.

V usage is TRBV14 and J usage is TRBJ2-7; D unresolved. This CDR3 spans 13 amino acids. Trimming removed 1 base from V and 3 bases from J, with 7 bases in between. Germline V gene data show CDR1 as SGHDN and CDR2 as FVKESK. CDR3 residues: CASSQVAIYEQYF. CDR3 nucleotides: TGTGCCAGCAGCCAAGTTGCTATCTACGAGCAGTACTTC.